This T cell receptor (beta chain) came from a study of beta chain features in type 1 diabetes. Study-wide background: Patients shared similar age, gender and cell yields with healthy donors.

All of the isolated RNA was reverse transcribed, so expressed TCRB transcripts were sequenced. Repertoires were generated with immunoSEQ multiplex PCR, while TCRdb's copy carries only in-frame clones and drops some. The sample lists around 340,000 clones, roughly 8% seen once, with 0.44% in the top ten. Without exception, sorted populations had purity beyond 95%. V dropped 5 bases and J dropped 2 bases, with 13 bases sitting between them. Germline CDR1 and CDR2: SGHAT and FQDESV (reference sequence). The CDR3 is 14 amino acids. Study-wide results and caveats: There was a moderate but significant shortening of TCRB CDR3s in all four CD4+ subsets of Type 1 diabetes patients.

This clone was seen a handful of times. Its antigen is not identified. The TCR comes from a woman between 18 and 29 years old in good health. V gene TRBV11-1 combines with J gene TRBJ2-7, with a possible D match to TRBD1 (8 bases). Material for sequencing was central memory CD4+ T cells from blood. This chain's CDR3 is CASSQQGGPYEQYF. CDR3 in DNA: TGTGCCAGCAGCCAACAGGGGGGGCCCTACGAGCAGTACTTC. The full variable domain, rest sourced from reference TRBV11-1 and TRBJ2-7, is EAEVAQSPRYKITEKSQAVAFWCDPISGHATLYWYRQILGQGPELLVQFQDESVVDDSQLPKDRFSAERLKGVDSTLKIQPAELGDSAMYLCASSQQGGPYEQYFGPGTRLTVT.